Sequencing of this T cell receptor beta chain was carried out in a study of OX40 agonist ivuxolimab in advanced cancers. For the study at large: Ivuxolimab was delivered to patients intravenously every 2 weeks at doses spanning 0.01 to 10 mg/kg.

Patients were ruled out by autoimmune disease history or systemic immunosuppression. Samples were taken at baseline and on day 1 of cycles 4 and 7. TCRdb's copy holds only in-frame clones and misses some; the assay was immunoSEQ multiplex PCR. This sample carries roughly 70,000 clones, 65% to 90% of them seen once, and the ten largest clones take 0.5% to 0.55%. The CDR3 length is 12 residues. With 8 bases clipped from V and 6 bases from J, the junction kept 5 bases outside the gene matches. Germline CDR1 is ENHRY and CDR2 is SYGVKD. Whole-study findings and limits: Among the nonresponders, some also had low normalized T-cell clonal expansion.

To note about this clone: Its antigen is unknown. This may come from a read error, since a much larger clone is one base off.

This TCR was sampled from an adult with an advanced solid tumor such as melanoma, head and neck, liver or kidney cancer. The V gene is TRBV10-3, the J gene TRBJ2-7; 9 nucleotides match TRBD1. The material was CD4+ or CD8+ T cells sorted from blood, obtained in a trial of the OX40 agonist ivuxolimab. CDR3 residues: CAIVNRGPEQYF. The DNA of the CDR3 is TGTGCCATCGTAAACAGGGGGCCCGAGCAGTACTTC.